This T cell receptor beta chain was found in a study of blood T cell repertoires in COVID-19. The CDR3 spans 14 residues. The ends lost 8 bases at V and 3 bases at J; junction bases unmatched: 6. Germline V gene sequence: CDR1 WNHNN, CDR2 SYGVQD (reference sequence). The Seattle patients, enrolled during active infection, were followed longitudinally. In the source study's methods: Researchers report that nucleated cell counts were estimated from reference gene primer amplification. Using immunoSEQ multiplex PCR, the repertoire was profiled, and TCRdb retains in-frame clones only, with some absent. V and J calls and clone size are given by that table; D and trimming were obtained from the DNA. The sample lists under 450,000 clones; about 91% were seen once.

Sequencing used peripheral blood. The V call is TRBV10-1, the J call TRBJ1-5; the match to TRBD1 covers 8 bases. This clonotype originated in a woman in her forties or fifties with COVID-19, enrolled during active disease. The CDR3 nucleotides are TGCGCCAGCGACCGGGACAGGATCAATCAGCCCCAGCATTTT. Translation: CASDRDRINQPQHF.